This T cell receptor (beta chain) stems from a study of vaccination and CD4 T cells after COVID-19. The CDR3 extends over 14 amino acids. Germline CDR1 reads SGHTA; CDR2 reads FQGNSA. V lost 1 base and J lost 2, with 8 bases in between. General study findings and limits: Spike mono-reactivity was found in 304 of the 307 vaccine-specific clones identified in convalescent patients.

The study sequenced cultured CD4+ T cell DNA using the Oncomine TCR Beta short-read assay. MiXCR was run by TCRdb on the PCR reads, yielding one entry per CDR3 protein. The sample lists 15,000 to 20,000 distinct CDR3 sequences; about 56% were seen once. In this sample, this clonotype turned up a few times. Its target is unknown. Specified treatment: roughly ten-day PBMC culture with coronavirus spike peptide pools or control peptides (ViraFEST assay). Under the ViraFEST approach, antigen-specific T cells were expanded with peptide pools and TCRs subsequently sequenced. The medium had half its volume replaced with fresh IL-2 medium on days 3 and 7. With more than eight days of culture completed, CD4+ T cells were isolated by negative selection.

Sample: CD4+ T cells from blood, cultured in vitro. The rearrangement links TRBV7-2 to TRBJ1-2; D remains ambiguous. This clonotype was sampled from a human donor who had recovered from COVID-19. CDR3 in DNA: TGTGCCAGCAGCTTAGGTTCAGGAAACTATGGCTACACCTTC. It yields the protein CASSLGSGNYGYTF.